The clone carrying this T cell receptor beta chain was detected once. Specified treatment: oral pan-JAK inhibitor, 5-10 mg twice daily. This CDR3 spans 14 amino acids. Trimming cost V 0 bases and J 4 bases, with 10 bases left between them. Looked up from germline, CDR1 is PRHDT and CDR2 is FYEKMQ (reference sequence). These data are taken from a study of CD8+ T cells in alopecia areata. Reverse transcription of extracted RNA yielded cDNA, which provided the sequencing template. Only in-frame clones appear in the TCRdb table, and some are missing; sequencing was by immunoSEQ multiplex PCR. This sample has 90,000 or so clones, with 44% found just once.

The material sequenced was CD8+ T cells sorted from blood, taken at week 24, from a patient treated with tofacitinib. This receptor was obtained from a human donor with alopecia areata. The rearrangement links TRBV13 to TRBJ2-7, with D unclear. The CDR3 DNA reads TGTGCCAGCAGCTTAGGGGTCGTCGTGTACGAGCAGTACTTC. Protein product: CASSLGVVVYEQYF. The full variable domain, completed using reference TRBV13 and TRBJ2-7, is AAGVIQSPRHLIKEKRETATLKCYPIPRHDTVYWYQQGPGQDPQFLISFYEKMQSDKGSIPDRFSAQQFSDYHSELNMSSLELGDSALYFCASSLGVVVYEQYFGPGTRLTVT.